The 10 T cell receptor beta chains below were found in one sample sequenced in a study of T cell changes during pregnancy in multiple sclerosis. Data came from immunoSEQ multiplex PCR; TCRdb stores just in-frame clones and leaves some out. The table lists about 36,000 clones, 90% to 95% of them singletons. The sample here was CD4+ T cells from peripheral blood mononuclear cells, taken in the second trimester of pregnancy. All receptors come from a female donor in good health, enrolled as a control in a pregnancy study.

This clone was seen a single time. CDR3 in DNA: TGTGCCAGCTCACCAATGACCCCCGGGGCGGGGGGGGCAGATACGCAGTATTTT. Translation: CASSPMTPGAGGADTQYF. The V gene is TRBV18, the J gene TRBJ2-3, with TRBD2 matching over 9 bases. V lost 2 bases and J lost 4; bases outside the gene matches: 13. Germline lookup yields CDR1 KGHSH and CDR2 LQKENI. The CDR3 totals 18 residues.

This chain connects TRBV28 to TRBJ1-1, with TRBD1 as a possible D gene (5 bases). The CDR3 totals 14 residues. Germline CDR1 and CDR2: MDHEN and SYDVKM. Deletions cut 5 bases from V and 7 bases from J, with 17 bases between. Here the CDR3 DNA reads TGTGCCAGCAGTGCTTGGGACTGGGACTTTGAAGCTTTCTTT. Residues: CASSAWDWDFEAFF.

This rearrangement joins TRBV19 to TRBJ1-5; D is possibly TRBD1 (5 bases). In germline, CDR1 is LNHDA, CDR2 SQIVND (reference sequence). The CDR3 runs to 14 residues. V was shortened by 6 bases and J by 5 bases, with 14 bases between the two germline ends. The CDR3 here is CASRSPGGDQPQHF. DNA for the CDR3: TGTGCCAGTAGATCACCGGGGGGGGATCAGCCCCAGCATTTT.

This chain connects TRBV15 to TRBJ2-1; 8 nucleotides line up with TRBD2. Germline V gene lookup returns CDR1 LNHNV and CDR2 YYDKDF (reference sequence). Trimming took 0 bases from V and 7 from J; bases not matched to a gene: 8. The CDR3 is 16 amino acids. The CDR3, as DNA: TGTGCCACCAGCAGAGATCGGGGGGGGGCCGGGAATGAGCAGTTCTTC. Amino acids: CATSRDRGGAGNEQFF.

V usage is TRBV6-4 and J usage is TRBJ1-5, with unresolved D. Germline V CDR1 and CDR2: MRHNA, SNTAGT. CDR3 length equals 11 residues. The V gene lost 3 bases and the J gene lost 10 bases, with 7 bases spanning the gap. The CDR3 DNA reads TGTGCCAGCAGTGAGGGAGAACCCCAGCATTTT. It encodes CASSEGEPQHF.

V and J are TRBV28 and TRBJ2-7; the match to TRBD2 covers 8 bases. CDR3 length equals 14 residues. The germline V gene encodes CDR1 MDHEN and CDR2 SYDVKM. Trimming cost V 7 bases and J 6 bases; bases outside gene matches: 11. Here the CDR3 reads CASTRTREAGEQYF. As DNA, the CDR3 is TGTGCCAGCACTAGGACGCGGGAGGCTGGCGAGCAGTACTTC.

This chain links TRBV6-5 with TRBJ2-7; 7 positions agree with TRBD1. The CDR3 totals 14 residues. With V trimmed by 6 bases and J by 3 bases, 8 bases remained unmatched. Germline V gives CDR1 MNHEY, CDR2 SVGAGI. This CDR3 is CASRASGGSYEQYF. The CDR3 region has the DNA TGTGCCAGCAGAGCATCAGGGGGAAGCTACGAGCAGTACTTC.

CDR3 DNA sequence: TGTGCCAGCAGTCATCAGGGGAGTGGACAGCCCCAGCATTTT. This translates into CASSHQGSGQPQHF. The V call is TRBV5-4, the J call TRBJ1-5; possibly TRBD1 for D (6 bases). Trimming removed 5 bases from V and 7 bases from J, with 16 bases in between. There are 14 residues in the CDR3. Germline CDR1 and CDR2: SGHNT and YYREEE (reference sequence).

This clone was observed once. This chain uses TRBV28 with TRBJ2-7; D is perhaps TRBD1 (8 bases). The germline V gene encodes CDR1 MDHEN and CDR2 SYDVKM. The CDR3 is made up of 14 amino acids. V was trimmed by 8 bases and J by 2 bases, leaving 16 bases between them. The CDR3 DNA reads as TGTGCCAGCCGCGACAGGGGAGGGACCTACGAGCAGTACTTC. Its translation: CASRDRGGTYEQYF.

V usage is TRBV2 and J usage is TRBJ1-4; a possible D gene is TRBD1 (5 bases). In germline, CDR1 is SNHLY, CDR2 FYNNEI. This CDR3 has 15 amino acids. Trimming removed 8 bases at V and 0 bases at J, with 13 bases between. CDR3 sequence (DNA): TGTGCCAGCTCCGGGGGAACTTCAACTAATGAAAAACTGTTTTTT. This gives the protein CASSGGTSTNEKLFF.